The 32 T cell receptor beta chains listed next were all sequenced from one sample in a study of cytomegalovirus exposure and HLA in healthy donors. Libraries were prepared by immunoSEQ multiplex PCR; TCRdb keeps only in-frame clonotypes and omits some of them. The sample includes under 350,000 clones, 70% to 90% of them seen just once. Sequencing used PBMCs. The receptor source for this set is a woman aged 18-29 years in good health and CMV-seronegative.

The table lists this clone with a few counts. The chain links TRBV25-1 to TRBJ1-2, with no clear D. Germline CDR1 reads MGHDK; CDR2 reads SYGVNS. The CDR3 has 13 residues. V lost 2 bases and J 8 bases, leaving 12 bases between the germline ends. The chain's CDR3 is CASSEGQVVGYTF. The DNA for the CDR3 is TGTGCCAGCAGTGAAGGGCAGGTTGTCGGCTACACCTTC.

CDR3 sequence reads: CAWSLNRGVDTGELFF. For the CDR3, the DNA is TGTGCCTGGAGTCTTAACAGGGGTGTTGACACCGGGGAGCTGTTTTTT. The chain joins TRBV30 to TRBJ2-2; TRBD1 aligns across 7 bases. The ends lost 2 bases at V and 3 bases at J; junction bases unmatched: 9. CDR1 is GTSNPN, CDR2 SVGIG, per germline (reference sequence). CDR3 length equals 16 residues.

The chain employs TRBV30 and TRBJ1-2; 9 bases are shared with TRBD1. V trimming: 1 base; J trimming: 5 bases; junction bases outside the gene matches: 23. The CDR3 has 20 residues. CDR1 and CDR2 from the germline V gene are GTSNPN and SVGIG (reference sequence). CDR3 in amino acids: CAWSAGLYRGPIASPYGYTF. The CDR3 nucleotides read TGTGCCTGGAGTGCGGGCTTATACAGGGGGCCAATCGCCTCCCCATATGGCTACACCTTC.

The J gene is TRBJ1-1, the V gene TRBV6-4, with TRBD1 matching over 9 bases. V was pared by 2 bases and J by 3 bases, with 4 bases of the junction left unmatched. CDR1 is MRHNA, CDR2 SNTAGT, per germline. The CDR3 loop spans 15 amino acids. CDR3 nucleotides: TGTGCCAGCAGTGACCCGGGACAGGGAGACACTGAAGCTTTCTTT. Protein product: CASSDPGQGDTEAFF.

The CDR3, as DNA: TGTGCCAGCAGTCAACCGGAGGGGAACACTGAAGCTTTCTTT. This encodes CASSQPEGNTEAFF. The rearrangement links TRBV6-5 to TRBJ1-1; D is undetermined. V lost 5 bases, J lost 1 base, and 11 bases lay in between. Germline assignment: CDR1 MNHEY and CDR2 SVGAGI. This CDR3 has 14 amino acids.

The chain combines TRBV7-9 with TRBJ2-1; D gene uncertain. Germline V gene sequence: CDR1 SEHNR, CDR2 FQNEAQ (reference sequence). The CDR3 spans 15 residues. Trimming removed 1 base at V and 8 bases at J, with 15 bases between. The CDR3 DNA follows: TGTGCCAGCAGCTTAGGCGGTGTCAGTACACATGAGCAGTTCTTC. Amino acids: CASSLGGVSTHEQFF.

This clone has a handful of counts. In DNA, the CDR3 is TGTGCCAGCAGCACTACTAGTCAGCTTTGGGAGACCCAGTACTTC. Residues: CASSTTSQLWETQYF. The chain employs TRBV7-9 and TRBJ2-5; possible D gene TRBD2, 5 bases. The CDR3 is made up of 15 amino acids. Looked up from germline, CDR1 is SEHNR and CDR2 is FQNEAQ (reference sequence). V was trimmed by 5 bases and J by 5 bases, leaving 18 bases between them.

V and J are TRBV7-6 and TRBJ2-3; TRBD2 matches 9 bases. The trim removed 0 bases at V and 3 bases at J, leaving 4 bases unmatched. The CDR3 covers 16 residues. In germline, CDR1 is SGHVS, CDR2 FNYEAQ. The CDR3 reads CASSLARTSATDTQYF. The CDR3 coding sequence is TGTGCCAGCAGCTTAGCGCGGACTAGCGCGACAGATACGCAGTATTTT.

This clone has just a few counts. V is TRBV30 and J is TRBJ2-7, with TRBD1 matching over 7 bases. CDR1 and CDR2 (germline): GTSNPN, SVGIG (reference sequence). CDR3 length equals 13 residues. V shed 0 bases and J 3 bases; nucleotides not matched to a gene: 2. This CDR3 reads CAWSVNRGYEQYF. The CDR3, as DNA: TGTGCCTGGAGTGTAAACAGGGGCTACGAGCAGTACTTC.

V usage is TRBV15 and J usage is TRBJ1-5; no definite D call. CDR1 is LNHNV and CDR2 is YYDKDF in the germline V gene (reference sequence). The CDR3 is 13 amino acids. Trimming stripped 9 bases from V and 5 bases from J, with 14 bases between. CDR3 nucleotide sequence: TGTGCCACAAACCCCTCCTCGGATCAGCCCCAGCATTTT. Protein: CATNPSSDQPQHF.

The chain employs TRBV4-1 and TRBJ2-1; 9 positions match TRBD2. Trimming at V came to 1 base and at J to 6 bases, leaving 10 bases not matched to a gene. This CDR3 region has 17 residues. CDR1 and CDR2 (germline): MGHRA, YSYEKL. The CDR3 DNA follows: TGCGCCAGCAGCCAAGGACTAGCGGAAAGGGGCCTCAATGAGCAGTTCTTC. Translating it yields CASSQGLAERGLNEQFF.

The chain couples TRBV29-1 to TRBJ2-7; D is ambiguous. Germline CDR1 is SQVTM and CDR2 is ANQGSEA. The CDR3 length is 11 residues. Trimming stripped 4 bases from V and 7 bases from J, with 11 bases between. The CDR3 bases are TGCAGCGTTGGCACTGATCCAGAGCAGTACTTC. Translated, it gives CSVGTDPEQYF.

The DNA of the CDR3 is TGTGCCAGCATCCCCAGGACAGGGGCAAACACTGAAGCTTTCTTT. Its protein product is CASIPRTGANTEAFF. V is TRBV11-2 and J is TRBJ1-1, with 9 bases fitting TRBD1. V lost 7 bases and J lost 2; bases outside the gene matches: 8. The CDR3 loop spans 15 amino acids. CDR1 and CDR2 from the germline V gene are SGHAT and FQNNGV.

V gene TRBV19 combines with J gene TRBJ2-7, with 8 bases that match TRBD1. Looked up from germline, CDR1 is LNHDA and CDR2 is SQIVND (reference sequence). J was trimmed by 2 bases and V by 3 bases; bases with no gene match: 6. The CDR3 loop spans 15 amino acids. This chain's CDR3 is CASSIGQGAAYEQYF. The DNA of the CDR3 is TGTGCCAGTAGTATCGGGCAGGGGGCTGCCTACGAGCAGTACTTC.

The chain uses TRBV6-1 and TRBJ1-5; possible D gene TRBD1, 6 bases. Trimming removed 6 bases at V and 7 bases at J, with 19 bases between. The V gene's germline CDR1 is MNHNS and CDR2 SASEGT. This CDR3 comprises 15 residues. CDR3 sequence: CASSLGGGIPQPQHF. For the CDR3, the DNA is TGTGCCAGCAGCCTAGGGGGGGGAATCCCCCAGCCCCAGCATTTT.

The chain recombines TRBV28 with TRBJ1-1, with 7 bases that match TRBD1. V lost 3 bases, J lost 2 bases, and 3 bases stayed unmatched. Germline V CDR1 and CDR2: MDHEN, SYDVKM. The CDR3 contains 14 residues. Here the CDR3 reads CASSLGDSNTEAFF. CDR3 nucleotides: TGTGCCAGCAGTTTGGGGGACAGCAACACTGAAGCTTTCTTT.

The rearrangement joins TRBV7-9 to TRBJ1-4; 10 nucleotides line up with TRBD1. This CDR3 has 16 amino acids. J lost 8 bases, V lost 1 base, and 7 bases had no gene match. CDR1 and CDR2 from the germline V gene are SEHNR and FQNEAQ (reference sequence). Here the CDR3 reads CASSLGDRGRKEKLFF. The CDR3 nucleotides are TGTGCCAGCAGCTTAGGGGACAGGGGTCGAAAGGAAAAACTGTTTTTT. Full variable domain (remainder filled in from reference TRBV7-9 and TRBJ1-4): DTGVSQNPRHKITKRGQNVTFRCDPISEHNRLYWYRQTLGQGPEFLTYFQNEAQLEKSRLLSDRFSAERPKGSFSTLEIQRTEQGDSAMYLCASSLGDRGRKEKLFFGSGTQLSVL.

Concerning this clone itself: The same CDR3 also results from other DNA sequences found in this sample. DNA for the CDR3: TGCAGCGTCGAGGGGGACACTGAAGCTTTCTTT. Residues: CSVEGDTEAFF. The chain employs TRBV29-1 and TRBJ1-1, with D maybe TRBD1 (6 bases). Per the germline V gene, CDR1 is SQVTM and CDR2 is ANQGSEA. The CDR3 runs 11 residues. V was pared by 6 bases and J by 3 bases, with 8 bases between.

This CDR3 reads CASSPEVGGAYGYTF. The DNA for the CDR3 is TGTGCCAGCAGCCCAGAAGTGGGGGGGGCCTATGGCTACACCTTC. This chain joins TRBV7-3 and TRBJ1-2, with a possible D match to TRBD1 (6 bases). Trimming left V 5 bases short and J 4 bases short, with 17 bases between. The germline CDR1 and CDR2 sequences are SGHTA and FQGTGA. The CDR3 consists of 15 residues.

This chain links TRBV29-1 with TRBJ1-1; D may be TRBD1 (5 bases). Per the germline V gene, CDR1 is SQVTM and CDR2 is ANQGSEA. Trimming removed 5 bases from V and 3 bases from J, with 10 bases in between. The CDR3 consists of 12 residues. The CDR3 reads CSVFQGYTEAFF. For the CDR3, the DNA is TGCAGCGTTTTTCAGGGCTACACTGAAGCTTTCTTT.

V usage is TRBV6-6 and J usage is TRBJ1-4, with D possibly being TRBD1 (5 bases). Trimming shortened V by 0 bases and J by 8 bases, and 13 bases separated the two germline ends. Germline-derived CDR1 and CDR2 are MNHNY and SVGAGI (reference sequence). CDR3 size: 15 residues. The CDR3 bases are TGTGCCAGCAGTTACTCGAACCAGGGCGACGAAAAACTGTTTTTT. Translated: CASSYSNQGDEKLFF.

The chain couples TRBV27 to TRBJ1-2; 9 bases map to TRBD1. Germline V gene sequence: CDR1 MNHEY, CDR2 SMNVEV (reference sequence). With 5 bases clipped from V and 8 bases from J, the junction kept 15 bases outside the gene matches. The CDR3 is 16 amino acids. The CDR3 loop reads CASSPARTGVGEGYTF. The CDR3, as DNA: TGTGCCAGCAGTCCCGCACGGACAGGGGTTGGAGAAGGCTACACCTTC.

This chain joins TRBV6-5 and TRBJ2-1; D is perhaps TRBD2 (7 bases). V shed 0 bases and J shed 8 bases, with 11 bases lying between them. This CDR3 region has 14 residues. Germline assignment: CDR1 MNHEY and CDR2 SVGAGI. The CDR3 region is CASSYSWEGDEQFF. CDR3 coding DNA: TGTGCCAGCAGTTACTCGTGGGAGGGGGATGAGCAGTTCTTC.

V is TRBV5-1 and J is TRBJ2-1; the match to TRBD2 covers 9 bases. V trimming: 6 bases; J trimming: 6 bases; junction bases outside the gene matches: 7. Germline values: CDR1 SGHRS, CDR2 YFSETQ. The CDR3 extends over 14 amino acids. Written as DNA, the CDR3 is TGCGCCAGCAACCGGCTAGCGGGACCCAATGAGCAGTTCTTC. Translation gives CASNRLAGPNEQFF.

In regard to this clone: Distinct nucleotide sequences in the sample also encode this CDR3. This chain links TRBV29-1 with TRBJ2-2; tentatively, D is TRBD1 (5 bases). V was clipped by 7 bases and J by 6 bases, with 18 bases between them. Germline V lookup: CDR1 SQVTM, CDR2 ANQGSEA. The CDR3 contains 14 residues. The CDR3 sequence is CSAEQRGSPGELFF. The CDR3 DNA follows: TGCAGCGCCGAACAAAGGGGTAGTCCCGGGGAGCTGTTTTTT.

This clone appeared a few times. This rearrangement joins TRBV5-1 to TRBJ2-6; D is unclear. The V gene's germline CDR1 is SGHRS and CDR2 YFSETQ. CDR3 length: 14 amino acids. V lost 4 bases and J 2 bases, leaving 7 bases between the germline ends. The CDR3 nucleotides read TGCGCCAGCAGCGACCGGGCTGGGGCCAACGTCCTGACTTTC. Amino acids: CASSDRAGANVLTF.

The CDR3 is CASSLLSVGANTEAFF. CDR3 sequence (DNA): TGTGCCAGCAGCTTACTCTCGGTGGGGGCGAACACTGAAGCTTTCTTT. The chain uses TRBV7-2 and TRBJ1-1; tentative D call: TRBD1 (6 bases). This CDR3 is 16 amino acids long. The V and J ends lost 2 bases and 1 base respectively, with 14 bases between them. Germline V CDR1 and CDR2: SGHTA, FQGNSA.

The V call is TRBV2, the J call TRBJ2-4; 9 bases agree with TRBD2. In germline, CDR1 is SNHLY, CDR2 FYNNEI. The junction had 9 bases not matched to a gene; V was cut back by 6 bases and J by 0 bases. The CDR3 runs to 17 residues. The CDR3 loop is CASRARSGGLAKNIQYF. The DNA for the CDR3 is TGTGCCAGCAGGGCCCGCAGCGGGGGGCTAGCCAAAAACATTCAGTACTTC. Looking up the rest from reference TRBV2 and TRBJ2-4 gives the full variable domain: EPEVTQTPSHQVTQMGQEVILRCVPISNHLYFYWYRQILGQKVEFLVSFYNNEISEKSEIFDDQFSVERPDGSNFTLKIRSTKLEDSAMYFCASRARSGGLAKNIQYFGAGTRLSVL.

V gene TRBV5-6 combines with J gene TRBJ1-5; D may be TRBD1 (6 bases). This CDR3 has 16 amino acids. The V and J ends lost 4 bases and 2 bases respectively, with 16 bases between them. Germline assignment: CDR1 SGHDT and CDR2 YYEEEE. The CDR3 region is CASSPYRDVGNQPQHF. CDR3 coding DNA: TGTGCCAGCAGCCCCTACAGGGACGTCGGCAATCAGCCCCAGCATTTT.

The chain has TRBV5-1 and TRBJ2-7, with D uncertain. CDR3 length equals 12 residues. Germline lookup yields CDR1 SGHRS and CDR2 YFSETQ. V was trimmed by 0 bases and J by 4 bases, leaving 5 bases between them. The CDR3 DNA sequence: TGCGCCAGCAGCTTGGACTATTACGAGCAGTACTTC. Translated, it gives CASSLDYYEQYF.

This chain links TRBV9 with TRBJ1-2, with 9 bases matching TRBD1. Germline V lookup: CDR1 SGDLS, CDR2 YYNGEE. The V and J ends lost 4 bases and 4 bases, in that order; junction bases with no gene match: 5. CDR3 length equals 14 residues. The CDR3, as DNA: TGTGCCAGCAGCAACGACAGGGGGTTCTATGGCTACACCTTC. It is translated as CASSNDRGFYGYTF.

The chain uses TRBV4-2 and TRBJ2-3; D may be TRBD1 (6 bases). There are 15 residues in the CDR3. Germline loops: CDR1 LGHNA, CDR2 YNFKEQ. V was clipped by 1 base and J by 4 bases, with 12 bases between them. CDR3 in amino acids: CASSQVTGTADTQYF. DNA for the CDR3: TGTGCCAGCAGCCAAGTTACAGGGACCGCAGATACGCAGTATTTT.